This TCR beta chain was obtained from a study of blood T cell repertoires in COVID-19. Produced via immunoSEQ multiplex PCR; TCRdb's table is partial and in-frame only. The table records approximately 300,000 clones, roughly 85% of them present only once. Cohorts were assigned according to the clinical history that participants reported. The CDR3 sequence is 13 residues long. With 1 base removed from V and 2 bases from J, the gap between germline ends came to 6 bases. Germline V lookup: CDR1 SGHVS, CDR2 FQNEAQ. The TCR originated in a woman younger than 45 who had been exposed to COVID-19. Source material: PBMCs or T cells enriched from blood (not recorded which). V gene TRBV7-8 combines with J gene TRBJ2-7, with D uncertain. The CDR3 loop is CASSLEATYEQYF. The CDR3 DNA reads TGTGCCAGCAGCTTAGAAGCAACCTACGAGCAGTACTTC.